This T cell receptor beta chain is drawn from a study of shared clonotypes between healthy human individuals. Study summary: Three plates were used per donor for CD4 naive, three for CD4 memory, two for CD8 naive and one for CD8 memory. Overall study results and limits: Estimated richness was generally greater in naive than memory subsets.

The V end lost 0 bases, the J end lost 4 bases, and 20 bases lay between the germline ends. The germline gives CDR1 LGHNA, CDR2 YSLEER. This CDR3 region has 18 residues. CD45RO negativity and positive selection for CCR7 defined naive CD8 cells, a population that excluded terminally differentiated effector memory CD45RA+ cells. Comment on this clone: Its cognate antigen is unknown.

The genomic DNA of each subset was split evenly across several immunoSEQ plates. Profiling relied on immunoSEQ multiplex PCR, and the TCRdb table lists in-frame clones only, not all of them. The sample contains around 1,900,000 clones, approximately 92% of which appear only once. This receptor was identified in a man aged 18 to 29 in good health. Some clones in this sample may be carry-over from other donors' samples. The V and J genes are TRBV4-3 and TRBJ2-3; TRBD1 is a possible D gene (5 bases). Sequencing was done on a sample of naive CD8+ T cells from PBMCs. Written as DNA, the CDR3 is TGCGCCAGCAGCCAAGATGGAGTACAGCACAGGAGACCAGATACGCAGTATTTT. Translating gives CASSQDGVQHRRPDTQYF.